Listed below are T cell receptor beta chains from one sample, sequenced in a study of shared clonotypes between healthy human individuals. TCRdb's table, derived via immunoSEQ multiplex PCR, lists solely in-frame clones and lacks some. Of about 1.5 million clones in the sample, 98% were seen once. Sequencing was carried out using naive CD4+ T cells sorted from blood. These TCRs come from a young man in good health. CDR3s include the opening cysteine and the closing phenylalanine or tryptophan. Fields, in order: V gene, J gene, clone size, D gene, CDR3 DNA, CDR3 protein. The D gene is left open where the match is weak. Only part of the rows carry a size: once, few, many, or a class if the clone is expanded.

V gene: TRBV28
J gene: TRBJ2-2
clone size: once
D gene: -
CDR3 DNA: TGTGCCACGTGGGGTAGTACCGGGGAGCTGTTTTTT
CDR3 protein: CATWGSTGELFF

V gene: TRBV29-1
J gene: TRBJ1-4
clone size: -
D gene: -
CDR3 DNA: TGCAGCGTTGAGGTCCAGGAAGAACTGTTTTTT
CDR3 protein: CSVEVQEELFF

V gene: TRBV2
J gene: TRBJ2-5
clone size: -
D gene: TRBD1
CDR3 DNA: TGTGCCAGCAGTGTACAGGGGCCCCAAGAGACCCAGTACTTC
CDR3 protein: CASSVQGPQETQYF

V gene: TRBV9
J gene: TRBJ2-2
clone size: -
D gene: -
CDR3 DNA: TGTGCCAGCAGCGCCCCACGTACGGGGCTTGGCGGGGAGCTGTTTTTT
CDR3 protein: CASSAPRTGLGGELFF

V gene: TRBV25-1
J gene: TRBJ2-1
clone size: -
D gene: -
CDR3 DNA: TGTGCCAGCAGTGAATTTCCTTCCTACAATGAGCAGTTCTTC
CDR3 protein: CASSEFPSYNEQFF

V gene: TRBV19
J gene: TRBJ1-2
clone size: -
D gene: TRBD1
CDR3 DNA: TGTGCCAGTAGTACCCACCGGGACAGCCCTCGTACCTTC
CDR3 protein: CASSTHRDSPRTF

V gene: TRBV4-3
J gene: TRBJ1-1
clone size: -
D gene: -
CDR3 DNA: TGCGCCAGCAGCCCACAAACTCTTAGAAACACTGAAGCTTTCTTT
CDR3 protein: CASSPQTLRNTEAFF

V gene: TRBV5-1
J gene: TRBJ2-3
clone size: -
D gene: TRBD2
CDR3 DNA: TGCGCCAGCAGCTTGGAATTGGCTAGCGGGGGAGATACGCAGTATTTT
CDR3 protein: CASSLELASGGDTQYF

V gene: TRBV19
J gene: TRBJ2-2
clone size: -
D gene: TRBD2
CDR3 DNA: TGTGCCAGTAGGCGGGAGAGAAGGAACACCGGGGAGCTGTTTTTT
CDR3 protein: CASRRERRNTGELFF

V gene: TRBV11-2
J gene: TRBJ2-7
clone size: -
D gene: -
CDR3 DNA: TGTGCCAGCAACCGGGACGCCTACGAGCAGTACTTC
CDR3 protein: CASNRDAYEQYF

V gene: TRBV10-2
J gene: TRBJ2-7
clone size: once
D gene: -
CDR3 DNA: TGCGCCAGCAGTGAGCGGGGAGTAACTTACGAGCAGTACTTC
CDR3 protein: CASSERGVTYEQYF

V gene: TRBV6-5
J gene: TRBJ2-1
clone size: -
D gene: TRBD2
CDR3 DNA: TGTGCCAGCATGAAACTAGCGGGAGACAATGAGCAGTTCTTC
CDR3 protein: CASMKLAGDNEQFF

V gene: TRBV10-1
J gene: TRBJ2-7
clone size: -
D gene: TRBD2
CDR3 DNA: TGCGCCAGCAGAGAAGGACTAGCGGGAGATTACGAGCAGTACTTC
CDR3 protein: CASREGLAGDYEQYF

V gene: TRBV10-3
J gene: TRBJ2-7
clone size: -
D gene: TRBD1
CDR3 DNA: TGTGCCATCAAGTCTGGGACAGGGACCTACGAGCAGTACTTC
CDR3 protein: CAIKSGTGTYEQYF

V gene: TRBV4-3
J gene: TRBJ2-7
clone size: -
D gene: TRBD2
CDR3 DNA: TGCGCCAGCAGCCAAGACATAGCGGGAGTCCCCTACGAGCAGTACTTC
CDR3 protein: CASSQDIAGVPYEQYF

V gene: TRBV6-1
J gene: TRBJ2-7
clone size: -
D gene: TRBD2
CDR3 DNA: TGTGCCAGTGGACTAGCCCTCCGCTACGAGCAGTACTTC
CDR3 protein: CASGLALRYEQYF